These 2 T cell receptor beta chains share one sample of origin, sequenced in a study of T cells after yellow fever vaccination. TCRdb ran MiXCR on the 5' RACE reads and lists one entry per CDR3 protein. Here the sample spans over 250,000 distinct CDR3 sequences, about 4% being singletons. The material was PBMCs, obtained 5 days after the yellow fever booster vaccination. The receptors stem from a man between 18 and 29 years old who received the YFV17D yellow fever vaccine.

This clonotype was counted a few times. The rearrangement joins TRBV25-1 to TRBJ1-3; D possibly corresponds to TRBD1 (5 bases). V shed 8 bases and J shed 4 bases, with 15 bases lying between them. The germline V gene encodes CDR1 MGHDK and CDR2 SYGVNS. There are 14 residues in the CDR3. CDR3 coding DNA: TGTGCCAGCGGTCTCCAGGGTTTAGGAAACACCATATATTTT. It encodes CASGLQGLGNTIYF.

The chain carries TRBV2 and TRBJ1-2, with 11 positions matching TRBD1. CDR1 is SNHLY, CDR2 FYNNEI, per germline. J was trimmed by 7 bases and V by 5 bases; bases with no gene match: 6. The CDR3 consists of 14 residues. CDR3 bases: TGTGCCAGCAGTCAGGACAGGGGGCTGGCTGGCTACACCTTC. Translated, it gives CASSQDRGLAGYTF. Full variable domain (rest looked up from reference TRBV2 and TRBJ1-2): EPEVTQTPSHQVTQMGQEVILRCVPISNHLYFYWYRQILGQKVEFLVSFYNNEISEKSEIFDDQFSVERPDGSNFTLKIRSTKLEDSAMYFCASSQDRGLAGYTFGSGTRLTVV.